The clone carrying this T cell receptor beta chain has ten or more counts. The antigen is undetermined. It was with unique molecular identifiers that the TCRbeta library was prepared. TCRdb analysed the PCR reads with MiXCR anew, one entry per CDR3 protein. The sample gives just under 350,000 distinct CDR3 sequences, roughly 17% of which show up once; roughly 40% is in the top ten. This sample is drawn from a study of T-cell reconstitution after alpha-beta-depleted transplantation in children. Study-wide points: It was surviving recipient T cells and thymic progenitors that gave some patients high TCRbeta diversity at day 60. Newly generated T cells supplied most T-cell counts and diversity one year post-transplant. Roughly two months post-transplant, alpha-beta T cells reportedly originated from several hundred graft clones that had expanded.

Unmatched junction bases numbered 1, after V lost 5 bases and J lost 1 base. The CDR3 covers 14 residues. Germline V gene sequence: CDR1 LGHNA, CDR2 YSLEER. The sequencing used PBMCs, mostly from graft donor cells, collected 360 days after TCRalphabeta/CD19-depleted stem cell transplant. The gene calls are TRBV4-3 and TRBJ2-2; TRBD1 matches at 7 bases. The clonotype comes from a male patient aged 2-15 years who had a stem cell transplant for acute lymphoblastic leukemia, so the T cells may come from the graft donor. CDR3 DNA sequence: TGCGCCAGCAGCAGGGGGCGGAACACCGGGGAGCTGTTTTTT. Protein sequence: CASSRGRNTGELFF.